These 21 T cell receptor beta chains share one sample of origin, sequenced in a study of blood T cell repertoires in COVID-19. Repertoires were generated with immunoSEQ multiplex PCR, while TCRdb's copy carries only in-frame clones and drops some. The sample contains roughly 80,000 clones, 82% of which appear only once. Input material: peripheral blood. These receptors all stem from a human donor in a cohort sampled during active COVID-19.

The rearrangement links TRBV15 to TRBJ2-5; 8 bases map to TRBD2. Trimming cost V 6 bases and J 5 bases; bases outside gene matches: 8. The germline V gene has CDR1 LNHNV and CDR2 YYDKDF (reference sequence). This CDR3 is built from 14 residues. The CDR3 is CATRNGGGGETQYF. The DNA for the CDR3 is TGTGCCACCAGAAACGGGGGGGGCGGGGAGACCCAGTACTTC.

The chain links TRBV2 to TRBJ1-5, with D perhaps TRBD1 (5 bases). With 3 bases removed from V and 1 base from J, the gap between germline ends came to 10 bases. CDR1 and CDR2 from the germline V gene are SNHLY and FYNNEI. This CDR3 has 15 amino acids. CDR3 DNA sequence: TGTGCCAGCAGTGACAGGGCAGGAAGCAATCAGCCCCAGCATTTT. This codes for CASSDRAGSNQPQHF.

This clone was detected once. The CDR3 region has the DNA TGTGCCAGCAAAGGGACAGGGCGGTACGAGCAGTACTTC. Translation: CASKGTGRYEQYF. The gene calls are TRBV27 and TRBJ2-7; 9 bases are shared with TRBD1. There are 13 residues in the CDR3. Germline CDR1 reads MNHEY; CDR2 reads SMNVEV (reference sequence). The ends lost 7 bases at V and 4 bases at J; junction bases unmatched: 5.

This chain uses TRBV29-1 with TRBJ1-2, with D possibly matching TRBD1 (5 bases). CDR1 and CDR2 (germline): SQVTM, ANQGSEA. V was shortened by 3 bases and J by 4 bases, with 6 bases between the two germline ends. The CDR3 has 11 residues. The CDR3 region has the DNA TGCAGCGTTGACAGGGCCTATGGCTACACCTTC. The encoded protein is CSVDRAYGYTF.

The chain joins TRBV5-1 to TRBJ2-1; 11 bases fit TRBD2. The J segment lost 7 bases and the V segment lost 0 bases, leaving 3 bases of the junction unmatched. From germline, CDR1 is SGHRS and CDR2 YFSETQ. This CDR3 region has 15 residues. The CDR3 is CASSLGTSGSNEQFF. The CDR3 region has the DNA TGCGCCAGCAGCTTGGGGACTAGCGGGTCAAATGAGCAGTTCTTC.

CDR3 region: CATSSHQTGTTGNTIYF. The CDR3 region has the DNA TGTGCCACCAGCAGCCATCAGACAGGGACGACTGGAAACACCATATATTTT. The chain links TRBV15 to TRBJ1-3, with TRBD1 matching over 7 bases. The CDR3 has 17 amino acids. CDR1 LNHNV and CDR2 YYDKDF come from the germline V gene (reference sequence). Trimming removed 3 bases from V and 2 bases from J; junction bases left unmatched: 10.

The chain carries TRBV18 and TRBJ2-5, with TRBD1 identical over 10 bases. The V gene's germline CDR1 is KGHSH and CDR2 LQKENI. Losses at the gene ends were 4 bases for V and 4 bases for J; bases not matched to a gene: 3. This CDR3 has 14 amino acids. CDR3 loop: CASSRDRGLETQYF. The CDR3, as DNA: TGTGCCAGCTCACGGGACAGGGGACTAGAGACCCAGTACTTC.

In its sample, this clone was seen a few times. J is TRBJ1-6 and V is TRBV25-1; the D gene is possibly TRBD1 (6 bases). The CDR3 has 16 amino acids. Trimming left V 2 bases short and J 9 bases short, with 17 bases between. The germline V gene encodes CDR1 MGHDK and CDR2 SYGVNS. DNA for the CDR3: TGTGCCAGCAGTGAAGTCGGCGGACAGCCAAGTTCACCCCTCCACTTT. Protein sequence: CASSEVGGQPSSPLHF.

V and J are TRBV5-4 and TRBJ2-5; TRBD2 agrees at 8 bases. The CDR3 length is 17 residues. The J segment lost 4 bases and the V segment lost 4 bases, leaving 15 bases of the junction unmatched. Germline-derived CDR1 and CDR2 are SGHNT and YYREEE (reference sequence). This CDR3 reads CASSRGGGGLLLETQYF. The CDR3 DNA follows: TGTGCCAGCAGCCGGGGAGGCGGGGGGCTACTCTTAGAGACCCAGTACTTC.

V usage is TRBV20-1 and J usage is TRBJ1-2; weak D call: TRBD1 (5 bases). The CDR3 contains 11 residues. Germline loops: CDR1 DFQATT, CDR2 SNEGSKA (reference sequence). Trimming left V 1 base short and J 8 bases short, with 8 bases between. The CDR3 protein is CSARVRGGYTF. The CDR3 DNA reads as TGCAGTGCTAGAGTTAGGGGAGGCTACACCTTC.

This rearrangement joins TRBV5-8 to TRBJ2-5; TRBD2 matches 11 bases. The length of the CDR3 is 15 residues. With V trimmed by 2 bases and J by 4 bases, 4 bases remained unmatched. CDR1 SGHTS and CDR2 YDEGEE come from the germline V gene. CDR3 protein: CASSFLAGGLETQYF. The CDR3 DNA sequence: TGTGCCAGCAGCTTTCTAGCGGGGGGACTAGAGACCCAGTACTTC.

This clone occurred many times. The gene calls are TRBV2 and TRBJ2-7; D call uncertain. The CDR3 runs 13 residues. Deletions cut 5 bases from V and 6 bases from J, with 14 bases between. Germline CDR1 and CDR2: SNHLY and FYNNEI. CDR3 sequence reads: CASSPHTSGEQYF. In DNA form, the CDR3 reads TGTGCCAGCAGTCCCCATACCTCCGGCGAGCAGTACTTC.

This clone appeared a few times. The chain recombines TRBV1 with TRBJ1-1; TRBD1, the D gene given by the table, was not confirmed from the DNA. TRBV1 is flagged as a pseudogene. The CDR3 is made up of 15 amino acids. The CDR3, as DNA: TGCACCAGCAGCCAAGAATCGAGGGGGTACACTGAAGCTTTCTTT. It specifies CTSSQESRGYTEAFF.

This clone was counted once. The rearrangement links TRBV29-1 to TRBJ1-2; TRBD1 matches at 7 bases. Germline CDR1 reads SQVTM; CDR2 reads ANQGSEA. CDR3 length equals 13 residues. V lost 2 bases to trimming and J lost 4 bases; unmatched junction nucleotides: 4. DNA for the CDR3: TGCAGCGTTGAAATAGGACAGGTCTATGGCTACACCTTC. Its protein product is CSVEIGQVYGYTF.

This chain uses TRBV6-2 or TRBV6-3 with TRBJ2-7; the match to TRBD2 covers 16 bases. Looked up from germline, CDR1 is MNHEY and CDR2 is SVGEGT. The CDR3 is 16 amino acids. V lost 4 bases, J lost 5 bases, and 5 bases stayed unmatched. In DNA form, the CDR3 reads TGTGCCAGCAGTTCGGGACTAGCGGGGGGGCCTGACGAGCAGTACTTC. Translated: CASSSGLAGGPDEQYF.

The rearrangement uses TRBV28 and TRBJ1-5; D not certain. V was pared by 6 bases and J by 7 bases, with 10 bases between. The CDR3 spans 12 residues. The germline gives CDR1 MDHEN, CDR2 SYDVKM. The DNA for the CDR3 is TGTGCCAGCAGACCCCGGAGCCAGCCCCAGCATTTT. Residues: CASRPRSQPQHF.

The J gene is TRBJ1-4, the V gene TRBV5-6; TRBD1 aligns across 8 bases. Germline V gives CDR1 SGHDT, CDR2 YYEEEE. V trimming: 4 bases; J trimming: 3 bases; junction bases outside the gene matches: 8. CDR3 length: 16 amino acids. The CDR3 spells CASSKVDRVANEKLFF. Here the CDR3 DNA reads TGTGCCAGCAGCAAAGTGGACAGGGTCGCTAATGAAAAACTGTTTTTT.

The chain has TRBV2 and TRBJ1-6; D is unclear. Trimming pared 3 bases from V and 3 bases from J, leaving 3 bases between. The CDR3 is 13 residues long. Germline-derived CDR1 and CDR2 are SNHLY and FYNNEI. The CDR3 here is CASSDYYNSPLHF. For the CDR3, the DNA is TGTGCCAGCAGTGATTACTATAATTCACCCCTCCACTTT. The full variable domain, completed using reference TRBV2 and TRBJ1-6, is EPEVTQTPSHQVTQMGQEVILRCVPISNHLYFYWYRQILGQKVEFLVSFYNNEISEKSEIFDDQFSVERPDGSNFTLKIRSTKLEDSAMYFCASSDYYNSPLHFGNGTRLTVT.

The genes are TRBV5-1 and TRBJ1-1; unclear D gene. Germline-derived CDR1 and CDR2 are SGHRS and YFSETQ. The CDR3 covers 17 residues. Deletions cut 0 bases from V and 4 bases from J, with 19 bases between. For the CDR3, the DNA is TGCGCCAGCAGCTTGGACGGGCCTCGGGGTTCCGGCACTGAAGCTTTCTTT. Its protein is CASSLDGPRGSGTEAFF.

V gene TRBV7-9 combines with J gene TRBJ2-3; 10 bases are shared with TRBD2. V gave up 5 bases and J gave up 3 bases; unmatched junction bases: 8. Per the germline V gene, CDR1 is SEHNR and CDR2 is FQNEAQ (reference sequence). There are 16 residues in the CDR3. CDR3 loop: CASSPKAGGQTDTQYF. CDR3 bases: TGTGCCAGCAGCCCAAAAGCGGGGGGGCAGACAGATACGCAGTATTTT. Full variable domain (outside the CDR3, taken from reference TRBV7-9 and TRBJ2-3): DTGVSQNPRHKITKRGQNVTFRCDPISEHNRLYWYRQTLGQGPEFLTYFQNEAQLEKSRLLSDRFSAERPKGSFSTLEIQRTEQGDSAMYLCASSPKAGGQTDTQYFGPGTRLTVL.

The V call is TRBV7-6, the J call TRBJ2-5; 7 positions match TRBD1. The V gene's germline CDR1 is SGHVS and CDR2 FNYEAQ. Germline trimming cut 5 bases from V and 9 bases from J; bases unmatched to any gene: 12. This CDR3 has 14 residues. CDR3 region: CASSPTGQSGAQYF. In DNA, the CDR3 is TGTGCCAGCAGCCCCACGGGACAGTCCGGGGCCCAGTACTTC. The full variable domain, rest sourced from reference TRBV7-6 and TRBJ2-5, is GAGVSQSPRYKVTKRGQDVALRCDPISGHVSLYWYRQALGQGPEFLTYFNYEAQQDKSGLPNDRFSAERPEGSISTLTIQRTEQRDSAMYRCASSPTGQSGAQYFGPGTRLLVL.